One and the same sample provided the 12 T cell receptor beta chains below, sequenced in a study of PD-L1 blockade in urothelial cancer. Repertoires were generated with immunoSEQ multiplex PCR, while TCRdb's copy carries only in-frame clones and drops some. The sample has about 81,000 clones, approximately 86% seen once. Time point specified: pretreatment peripheral blood. The material sequenced was PBMCs, taken around atezolizumab (anti-PD-L1) treatment. These receptors were collected from a man aged 35 to 55 with urothelial cancer.

As DNA, the CDR3 is TGCGCCAGCAGCCCGGGACAGGGGCGAACCAGGGAGACCCAGTACTTC. Translation gives CASSPGQGRTRETQYF. The chain couples TRBV5-1 to TRBJ2-5, with 10 bases lining up with TRBD1. The V gene's germline CDR1 is SGHRS and CDR2 YFSETQ. The length of the CDR3 is 16 residues. J gave up 5 bases and V 4 bases, and 11 bases lay outside the gene matches.

This chain uses TRBV30 with TRBJ2-7, with 8 bases identical to TRBD1. The CDR3 contains 13 residues. With 4 bases clipped from V and 0 bases from J, the junction kept 2 bases outside the gene matches. CDR1 GTSNPN and CDR2 SVGIG come from the germline V gene (reference sequence). CDR3 sequence reads: CAWNTGGSYEQYF. CDR3 nucleotide sequence: TGTGCCTGGAACACAGGGGGCTCCTACGAGCAGTACTTC.

CDR3 sequence: CASRGGTGLAGTDTQYF. CDR3 in DNA: TGTGCCAGCAGGGGGGGGACCGGACTAGCGGGAACCGATACGCAGTATTTT. V and J are TRBV2 and TRBJ2-3; 12 positions match TRBD2. Germline CDR1 and CDR2: SNHLY and FYNNEI. V gave up 6 bases and J gave up 6 bases; unmatched junction bases: 13. The CDR3 contains 17 residues.

The chain links TRBV28 to TRBJ2-7; TRBD2 agrees at 9 bases. V was pared by 1 base and J by 2 bases, with 6 bases of the junction left unmatched. Germline CDR1 and CDR2: MDHEN and SYDVKM. This CDR3 is built from 16 residues. In nucleotides, the CDR3 is TGTGCCAGCAGTTTATATCGGACTAGCGTAACCTACGAGCAGTACTTC. Its protein is CASSLYRTSVTYEQYF. The full variable domain, its missing parts supplied by reference TRBV28 and TRBJ2-7, is DVKVTQSSRYLVKRTGEKVFLECVQDMDHENMFWYRQDPGLGLRLIYFSYDVKMKEKGDIPEGYSVSREKKERFSLILESASTNQTSMYLCASSLYRTSVTYEQYFGPGTRLTVT.

The chain links TRBV29-1 to TRBJ1-5, with D tentatively TRBD1 (6 bases). V lost 5 bases to trimming and J lost 2 bases, with 7 bases between them. The CDR3 is 12 amino acids. Germline lookup yields CDR1 SQVTM and CDR2 ANQGSEA. The CDR3 sequence: CSVRQGNQPQHF. Here the CDR3 DNA reads TGCAGCGTTAGACAGGGCAATCAGCCCCAGCATTTT.

V is TRBV14 and J is TRBJ2-1; 16 bases map to TRBD2. The V and J ends lost 1 base and 4 bases, in that order; junction bases with no gene match: 10. Looked up from germline, CDR1 is SGHDN and CDR2 is FVKESK. The CDR3 contains 20 residues. CDR3 protein: CASSQVPGTSGRAWYNEQFF. The DNA of the CDR3 is TGTGCCAGCAGCCAAGTGCCCGGGACTAGCGGGAGGGCCTGGTACAATGAGCAGTTCTTC.

The chain employs TRBV28 and TRBJ2-7; 9 bases align to TRBD1. The V gene's germline CDR1 is MDHEN and CDR2 SYDVKM. CDR3 length equals 18 residues. V trimming: 5 bases; J trimming: 4 bases; junction bases outside the gene matches: 18. CDR3 in amino acids: CASSVGFGRDRVFYEQYF. DNA for the CDR3: TGTGCCAGCAGTGTGGGGTTTGGCCGGGACAGGGTTTTTTACGAGCAGTACTTC.

The chain employs TRBV10-3 and TRBJ1-2; TRBD1 agrees at 10 bases. V lost 3 bases, J lost 2 bases, and 3 bases stayed unmatched. There are 15 residues in the CDR3. Germline V lookup: CDR1 ENHRY, CDR2 SYGVKD. CDR3 loop: CAISDPGQGNYGYTF. The CDR3 region has the DNA TGTGCCATCAGTGACCCGGGACAGGGGAACTATGGCTACACCTTC.

The rearrangement joins TRBV7-8 to TRBJ2-1, with TRBD2 identical over 10 bases. Germline V CDR1 and CDR2: SGHVS, FQNEAQ. Unmatched junction bases numbered 11, after V lost 2 bases and J lost 1 base. CDR3 size: 19 residues. CDR3 in DNA: TGTGCCAGCAGCTTACGGGCTAGCGGGAGTATTGGGTCCTACAATGAGCAGTTCTTC. Translating gives CASSLRASGSIGSYNEQFF. Using reference TRBV7-8 and TRBJ2-1 for the parts outside the CDR3, the full variable domain is GAGVSQSPRYKVAKRGQDVALRCDPISGHVSLFWYQQALGQGPEFLTYFQNEAQLDKSGLPSDRFFAERPEGSVSTLKIQRTQQEDSAVYLCASSLRASGSIGSYNEQFFGPGTRLTVL.

There are a few counts of this clone. V and J are TRBV6-1 and TRBJ2-2, with a tentative D call TRBD2 (6 bases). The CDR3 covers 18 residues. Germline lookup yields CDR1 MNHNS and CDR2 SASEGT. Trimming cost V 3 bases and J 9 bases, with 26 bases left between them. The CDR3 nucleotides are TGTGCCAGCAGTGAGGTCTTGGCGGGAAGTGGAGTAGTCCGGGAGCTGTTTTTT. Its protein product is CASSEVLAGSGVVRELFF.

The J gene is TRBJ2-2, the V gene TRBV27; TRBD2 might be the D (5 bases). Germline V gene data show CDR1 as MNHEY and CDR2 as SMNVEV (reference sequence). The CDR3 totals 19 residues. The V end was cut by 6 bases, the J end by 0 bases, with 23 bases between. CDR3: CASRKNRPRTAANTGELFF. Here the CDR3 DNA reads TGTGCCAGCAGAAAGAATCGCCCCAGGACTGCCGCGAACACCGGGGAGCTGTTTTTT.

This clone has a count of ten or more. The rearrangement uses TRBV5-1 and TRBJ1-1; D possibly corresponds to TRBD1 (5 bases). The CDR3 has 14 amino acids. V dropped 3 bases and J dropped 3 bases, with 12 bases sitting between them. Germline values: CDR1 SGHRS, CDR2 YFSETQ. In DNA, the CDR3 is TGCGCCAGCAGCTCGGAAGGGGTAGACACTGAAGCTTTCTTT. Translation: CASSSEGVDTEAFF.